A single sample is the source of the 32 T cell receptor beta chains below, sequenced in a study of cytomegalovirus exposure and HLA in healthy donors (dated by TCRdb to 2015 to 2018). Library creation used the immunoSEQ multiplex PCR assay. Not all clones reach the TCRdb copy of this immuneACCESS table, which keeps in-frame sequences only. Checked studies attribute under half of the gap to unresolved V genes and leave the rest unexplained. Across this sample there are 90,000 to 130,000 clones, with about 85% seen only once. The top ten clonotypes cover about 2.9% of the sample. What was sequenced was PBMCs. These receptors were collected from a woman aged 18-29 years in good health and CMV-seronegative.

The chain links TRBV18 to TRBJ2-5, with 8 bases lining up with TRBD2. The CDR3 spans 16 residues. With 0 bases clipped from V and 2 bases from J, the junction kept 5 bases outside the gene matches. Germline V lookup: CDR1 KGHSH, CDR2 LQKENI. CDR3 amino acids: CASSPPAGGSQETQYF. The CDR3 DNA is TGTGCCAGCTCACCACCCGCGGGGGGCTCTCAAGAGACCCAGTACTTC. The variable domain in full, completed from reference TRBV18 and TRBJ2-5, reads NAGVMQNPRHLVRRRGQEARLRCSPMKGHSHVYWYRQLPEEGLKFMVYLQKENIIDESGMPKERFSAEFPKEGPSILRIQQVVRGDSAAYFCASSPPAGGSQETQYFGPGTRLLVL.

This sequence joins TRBV4-1 and TRBJ2-1; 7 bases align to TRBD1. The CDR3 covers 13 residues. Germline V CDR1 and CDR2: MGHRA, YSYEKL. V lost 6 bases to trimming and J lost 8 bases; unmatched junction nucleotides: 7. DNA for the CDR3: TGCGCCAGCAGTTGGGACGGGACAGATGAGCAGTTCTTC. The encoded protein is CASSWDGTDEQFF.

V usage is TRBV19 and J usage is TRBJ2-1; 12 bases line up with TRBD2. Germline CDR1 reads LNHDA; CDR2 reads SQIVND (reference sequence). The J segment lost 7 bases and the V segment lost 5 bases, leaving 9 bases of the junction unmatched. The CDR3 extends over 16 amino acids. The CDR3 is CASSFGLAGLGNEQFF. The CDR3 DNA sequence: TGTGCCAGTAGTTTCGGACTAGCGGGGCTCGGGAATGAGCAGTTCTTC.

This rearrangement joins TRBV15 to TRBJ2-7, with 7 positions matching TRBD1. The V gene end was trimmed by 0 bases and the J gene end by 0 bases; junction bases not matched to a gene: 11. The germline V gene has CDR1 LNHNV and CDR2 YYDKDF (reference sequence). This CDR3 comprises 18 residues. The CDR3 region is CATSRDRVEQGNSYEQYF. CDR3 coding DNA: TGTGCCACCAGCAGAGATCGGGTTGAACAGGGGAACTCCTACGAGCAGTACTTC.

J is TRBJ2-1 and V is TRBV4-2; TRBD2 matches 9 bases. Germline V gives CDR1 LGHNA, CDR2 YNFKEQ. V lost 5 bases, J lost 4 bases, and 12 bases stayed unmatched. The CDR3 has 17 amino acids. This chain's CDR3 is CASSGVFSGGQYNEQFF. The DNA of the CDR3 is TGTGCCAGCAGCGGCGTATTTAGCGGGGGCCAATACAATGAGCAGTTCTTC.

J is TRBJ2-7 and V is TRBV27; the D gene is possibly TRBD2 (7 bases). Germline-derived CDR1 and CDR2 are MNHEY and SMNVEV (reference sequence). CDR3 length equals 14 residues. V shed 9 bases and J shed 1 base, with 16 bases lying between them. CDR3: CASRGGGSSYEQYF. CDR3 sequence (DNA): TGTGCCAGTCGTGGCGGGGGCTCGTCCTACGAGCAGTACTTC.

The chain has TRBV4-2 and TRBJ2-1; D is uncertain. CDR3 length: 17 residues. Trimming took off 4 bases at V and 5 bases at J, with 21 bases between the two ends. CDR1 and CDR2 (germline): LGHNA, YNFKEQ. DNA of the CDR3: TGTGCCAGCAGCCGAGACGCCGCCTATCAAGTACACAATGAGCAGTTCTTC. This encodes CASSRDAAYQVHNEQFF.

The V call is TRBV19, the J call TRBJ1-1, with D possibly matching TRBD1 (6 bases). Germline loops: CDR1 LNHDA, CDR2 SQIVND (reference sequence). V lost 8 bases and J 6 bases, leaving 16 bases between the germline ends. The CDR3 is made up of 13 amino acids. CDR3 sequence (DNA): TGTGCCAGTGTCAGCCGGGGGGGCCCTGAAGCTTTCTTT. This sequence encodes CASVSRGGPEAFF.

The J gene is TRBJ2-3, the V gene TRBV27, with D unclear. Trimming removed 7 bases at V and 4 bases at J, with 15 bases between. Germline CDR1 MNHEY, CDR2 SMNVEV (reference sequence). The CDR3 has 14 residues. DNA for the CDR3: TGTGCCAGCACCATTCGCGGTGCGCCAGATACGCAGTATTTT. Translated: CASTIRGAPDTQYF.

This clone was detected only a few times. CDR3 sequence: CASSEATLAGGEQYF. The CDR3 nucleotides are TGTGCCAGCAGTGAAGCGACACTAGCGGGGGGGGAGCAGTACTTC. The V and J genes are TRBV2 and TRBJ2-7; 13 bases align to TRBD2. This CDR3 has 15 amino acids. V lost 0 bases to trimming and J lost 7 bases; unmatched junction nucleotides: 3. Germline lookup yields CDR1 SNHLY and CDR2 FYNNEI.

DNA of the CDR3: TGTGCCATCAGTACGGGACTAGATAACGAGCAGTACTTC. This encodes CAISTGLDNEQYF. The genes are TRBV10-3 and TRBJ2-7; 8 nucleotides agree with TRBD2. Germline CDR1 reads ENHRY; CDR2 reads SYGVKD. The CDR3 covers 13 residues. After removal of 5 bases from V and 5 bases from J, the junction contained 5 bases not matched to a gene.

The CDR3 DNA reads as TGTGCCTTCTCACAGGAGAGCTCCTATAATTCACCCCTCCACTTT. It specifies CAFSQESSYNSPLHF. The V call is TRBV30, the J call TRBJ1-6; tentative D call: TRBD1 (5 bases). Germline V CDR1 and CDR2: GTSNPN, SVGIG (reference sequence). V was cut by 7 bases and J by 0 bases, with 13 bases left in between. The CDR3 has 15 amino acids.

This clone was detected only once. The chain combines TRBV4-2 with TRBJ1-5; a weak D match, TRBD1 (5 bases). Germline-derived CDR1 and CDR2 are LGHNA and YNFKEQ. Trimming left V 0 bases short and J 7 bases short, with 13 bases between. The CDR3 has 15 residues. CDR3 protein: CASSQDSAGRQPQHF. In DNA form, the CDR3 reads TGTGCCAGCAGCCAAGACTCGGCAGGGCGACAGCCCCAGCATTTT.

This sequence joins TRBV19 and TRBJ2-2; tentative D call: TRBD1 (5 bases). The CDR3 consists of 14 residues. CDR1 is LNHDA and CDR2 is SQIVND in the germline V gene (reference sequence). The germline V and J ends were trimmed by 6 bases and 5 bases, with 13 bases remaining between them. Here the CDR3 reads CASRSARDTGELFF. The CDR3 nucleotides read TGTGCCAGTAGGAGTGCCAGGGATACCGGGGAGCTGTTTTTT. The full variable domain, rest sourced from reference TRBV19 and TRBJ2-2, is DGGITQSPKYLFRKEGQNVTLSCEQNLNHDAMYWYRQDPGQGLRLIYYSQIVNDFQKGDIAEGYSVSREKKESFPLTVTSAQKNPTAFYLCASRSARDTGELFFGEGSRLTVL.

The chain recombines TRBV2 with TRBJ2-7; possible D gene TRBD2, 6 bases. The V end was cut by 4 bases, the J end by 1 base, with 14 bases between. The CDR3 consists of 15 residues. The V gene's germline CDR1 is SNHLY and CDR2 FYNNEI. The CDR3 spells CASSGSRAGSYEQYF. CDR3 bases: TGTGCCAGCAGTGGTTCCAGGGCGGGATCCTACGAGCAGTACTTC.

The chain combines TRBV5-4 with TRBJ2-3; 15 bases agree with TRBD2. CDR3 size: 15 residues. Germline CDR1 reads SGHNT; CDR2 reads YYREEE (reference sequence). After removal of 7 bases from V and 6 bases from J, the junction contained 6 bases not matched to a gene. The CDR3 DNA reads as TGTGCCAGCCTACCGGGACTAGCGGGGGGCGATACGCAGTATTTT. Translating gives CASLPGLAGGDTQYF.

The chain carries TRBV18 and TRBJ2-3; TRBD1 agrees at 10 bases. Trimming cost V 3 bases and J 2 bases; bases outside gene matches: 14. The CDR3 loop spans 19 amino acids. Looked up from germline, CDR1 is KGHSH and CDR2 is LQKENI. The CDR3 here is CASSPSYLVDRGNTDTQYF. In DNA, the CDR3 is TGTGCCAGCTCACCCTCGTACTTAGTGGACAGGGGGAACACAGATACGCAGTATTTT.

The genes are TRBV4-2 and TRBJ1-2; D call uncertain. This CDR3 comprises 14 residues. Trimming cost V 2 bases and J 6 bases, with 13 bases left between them. Looked up from germline, CDR1 is LGHNA and CDR2 is YNFKEQ. Here the CDR3 DNA reads TGTGCCAGCAGCCAATTGTACGGGGATAATGGCTACACCTTC. Its translation: CASSQLYGDNGYTF.

The chain combines TRBV5-1 with TRBJ2-7; 10 bases line up with TRBD2. The junction had 2 bases not matched to a gene; V was cut back by 0 bases and J by 5 bases. The CDR3 is made up of 14 amino acids. Germline V CDR1 and CDR2: SGHRS, YFSETQ. The CDR3 reads CASSLGSGGNEQYF. Here the CDR3 DNA reads TGCGCCAGCAGCTTGGGTAGCGGGGGGAACGAGCAGTACTTC.

The rearrangement links TRBV2 to TRBJ1-5, with TRBD1 as a possible D gene (6 bases). Trimming left V 6 bases short and J 4 bases short, with 19 bases between. The V gene's germline CDR1 is SNHLY and CDR2 FYNNEI. The CDR3 length is 16 residues. CDR3 sequence (DNA): TGTGCCAGCAGGCGAGGGGGGGGGATGACGAATCAGCCCCAGCATTTT. This gives the protein CASRRGGGMTNQPQHF. Combining the CDR3 with reference TRBV2 and TRBJ1-5 gives the whole variable domain EPEVTQTPSHQVTQMGQEVILRCVPISNHLYFYWYRQILGQKVEFLVSFYNNEISEKSEIFDDQFSVERPDGSNFTLKIRSTKLEDSAMYFCASRRGGGMTNQPQHFGDGTRLSIL.

The genes are TRBV27 and TRBJ2-7, with D unclear. This CDR3 spans 13 amino acids. Germline V gives CDR1 MNHEY, CDR2 SMNVEV (reference sequence). The V end lost 6 bases, the J end lost 0 bases, and 9 bases lay between the germline ends. The CDR3: CASSRRDSYEQYF. The CDR3 nucleotides read TGTGCCAGCAGCCGGAGAGACTCCTACGAGCAGTACTTC.

The rearrangement uses TRBV4-2 and TRBJ2-7; weak D call: TRBD2 (5 bases). CDR1 is LGHNA and CDR2 is YNFKEQ in the germline V gene. V was shortened by 0 bases and J by 5 bases, with 17 bases between the two germline ends. This CDR3 has 16 residues. CDR3 sequence (DNA): TGTGCCAGCAGCCAAGAGAGAGGAGACCCCGGGGACGAGCAGTACTTC. Translating it yields CASSQERGDPGDEQYF.

The chain couples TRBV2 to TRBJ2-2; D remains ambiguous. V was clipped by 11 bases and J by 1 base, with 8 bases between them. CDR3 size: 12 residues. The germline V gene has CDR1 SNHLY and CDR2 FYNNEI. CDR3 bases: TGTGCCGTCAGATTGAACACCGGGGAGCTGTTTTTT. This encodes CAVRLNTGELFF. The full variable domain, its missing parts supplied by reference TRBV2 and TRBJ2-2, is EPEVTQTPSHQVTQMGQEVILRCVPISNHLYFYWYRQILGQKVEFLVSFYNNEISEKSEIFDDQFSVERPDGSNFTLKIRSTKLEDSAMYFCAVRLNTGELFFGEGSRLTVL.

This chain uses TRBV18 with TRBJ2-3, with a possible D match to TRBD2 (6 bases). CDR3 length: 15 amino acids. Looked up from germline, CDR1 is KGHSH and CDR2 is LQKENI. The V end was cut by 4 bases, the J end by 9 bases, with 20 bases between. CDR3 coding DNA: TGTGCCAGCTCACTTCTTAGCGGAACCGCCGACACGCAGTATTTT. Its protein product is CASSLLSGTADTQYF.

This clone came up a few times. The J gene is TRBJ2-7, the V gene TRBV4-1; no definite D call. The CDR3 loop spans 14 amino acids. Per the germline V gene, CDR1 is MGHRA and CDR2 is YSYEKL. Trimming removed 1 base at V and 2 bases at J, with 9 bases between. DNA of the CDR3: TGCGCCAGCAGCCAAGGTGCCACAGCCTACGAGCAGTACTTC. Its protein product is CASSQGATAYEQYF.

The CDR3 DNA reads TGCGCCAGCAGCCAAAGGGGGAGGGATGAAAAACTGTTTTTT. Residues: CASSQRGRDEKLFF. This chain connects TRBV4-1 to TRBJ1-4; a possible D gene is TRBD1 (6 bases). V was trimmed by 2 bases and J by 6 bases, leaving 10 bases between them. CDR1 and CDR2 from the germline V gene are MGHRA and YSYEKL. The CDR3 totals 14 residues.

V gene TRBV27 combines with J gene TRBJ1-6; 8 bases match TRBD1. The germline gives CDR1 MNHEY, CDR2 SMNVEV (reference sequence). V lost 1 base to trimming and J lost 8 bases; unmatched junction nucleotides: 4. The CDR3 contains 15 residues. Here the CDR3 reads CASSLYRGGDSPLHF. CDR3 nucleotides: TGTGCCAGCAGTTTATACAGGGGGGGGGATTCACCCCTCCACTTT.

CDR3 DNA sequence: TGTGCCAGCAGGCTCCAGGGGGTGGGCGAAGCTTTCTTT. It specifies CASRLQGVGEAFF. This sequence joins TRBV27 and TRBJ1-1; TRBD1 matches at 7 bases. V lost 6 bases and J lost 8; bases outside the gene matches: 9. The length of the CDR3 is 13 residues. Germline V CDR1 and CDR2: MNHEY, SMNVEV (reference sequence).

V usage is TRBV2 and J usage is TRBJ2-5, with TRBD2 matching 12 bases. Germline-derived CDR1 and CDR2 are SNHLY and FYNNEI. J lost 2 bases, V lost 1 base, and 2 bases had no gene match. The CDR3 spans 16 residues. In DNA, the CDR3 is TGTGCCAGCAGTGAAGGACTAGCGGGGGCTCAAGAGACCCAGTACTTC. This encodes CASSEGLAGAQETQYF. The full variable domain, with the rest looked up from reference TRBV2 and TRBJ2-5, is EPEVTQTPSHQVTQMGQEVILRCVPISNHLYFYWYRQILGQKVEFLVSFYNNEISEKSEIFDDQFSVERPDGSNFTLKIRSTKLEDSAMYFCASSEGLAGAQETQYFGPGTRLLVL.

The chain carries TRBV7-8 and TRBJ2-7; TRBD1 aligns across 7 bases. The germline V gene encodes CDR1 SGHVS and CDR2 FQNEAQ. The CDR3 consists of 14 residues. The V gene end was trimmed by 8 bases and the J gene end by 5 bases; junction bases not matched to a gene: 12. As DNA, the CDR3 is TGTGCCAGCGCTGACAGGGCCTTTATCCACGAGCAGTACTTC. Translation gives CASADRAFIHEQYF.

The V and J genes are TRBV5-1 and TRBJ2-1, with unresolved D. There are 11 residues in the CDR3. The germline V gene has CDR1 SGHRS and CDR2 YFSETQ. V lost 2 bases, J lost 7 bases, and 4 bases lay in between. The CDR3 bases are TGCGCCAGCAGCTTCAGTAATGAGCAGTTCTTC. This encodes CASSFSNEQFF.

This chain uses TRBV27 with TRBJ1-5; 7 positions agree with TRBD1. Germline assignment: CDR1 MNHEY and CDR2 SMNVEV (reference sequence). CDR3 length: 15 amino acids. Trimming took 5 bases from V and 6 from J; bases not matched to a gene: 10. CDR3: CASSPTGKGVQPQHF. The DNA of the CDR3 is TGTGCCAGCAGTCCGACAGGGAAAGGGGTTCAGCCCCAGCATTTT.